The source of this T cell receptor (beta chain) is a study of CD8 T cells in Susac syndrome. RNA totalling about 0.45 to 1 ug underwent reverse transcription with random hexamers. TCRdb re-called the immunoSEQ multiplex PCR reads through MiXCR, storing one row per CDR3 protein. The sample lists 140,000 to 150,000 distinct CDR3 sequences, approximately 94% occurring once. Unmatched junction bases numbered 6, after V lost 0 bases and J lost 6 bases. The germline V gene has CDR1 LGHDT and CDR2 YNNKEL (reference sequence). This CDR3 comprises 16 residues. This TCR derives from a human donor in good health. The V call is TRBV3-1, the J call TRBJ2-3; 10 nucleotides match TRBD1. The sequenced material came from CD4+ T cells from PBMCs. The CDR3 protein is CASSQDLTGGFDTQYF. In DNA form, the CDR3 reads TGTGCCAGCAGCCAAGATTTGACAGGGGGCTTCGATACGCAGTATTTT.